This T cell receptor beta chain is from a study of shared clonotypes between healthy human individuals. On the study more broadly: Three plates were used per donor for CD4 naive, three for CD4 memory, two for CD8 naive and one for CD8 memory. Findings and limits, study-wide: Richness estimates generally favored naive over memory subsets. Roughly 5% of naive CD4 clonotypes were shared across several donors.

The CDR3 is 16 amino acids. The V end was cut by 4 bases, the J end by 0 bases, with 16 bases between. Germline V gives CDR1 SGHVS, CDR2 FNYEAQ. As processed by the authors: ImmunoSEQ junction-only sequences lacked quality scores, so their filtering differed. Produced via immunoSEQ multiplex PCR; TCRdb's table is partial and in-frame only. From that table come the V and J calls and clone size; the DNA was used to work out D and trimming. Of some 2,000,000 clones listed, around 96% are singletons. The naive CD8 population came from CD45RO-negative cells selected for CCR7, without terminally differentiated effector memory CD45RA+ cells. This clone is a singleton in its sample. Its target is unknown.

The specimen sequenced was naive CD8+ T cells sorted from blood. The chain combines TRBV7-6 with TRBJ2-7; D is possibly TRBD1 or TRBD2 (6 bases each). The TCR originated in a man younger than 35 in good health. The CDR3 DNA is TGTGCCAGCAGCTCACTGTGGGGGGCGAGCTCCTACGAGCAGTACTTC. Encoded protein: CASSSLWGASSYEQYF. Supplemented by reference TRBV7-6 and TRBJ2-7, the full variable domain reads GAGVSQSPRYKVTKRGQDVALRCDPISGHVSLYWYRQALGQGPEFLTYFNYEAQQDKSGLPNDRFSAERPEGSISTLTIQRTEQRDSAMYRCASSSLWGASSYEQYFGPGTRLTVT.